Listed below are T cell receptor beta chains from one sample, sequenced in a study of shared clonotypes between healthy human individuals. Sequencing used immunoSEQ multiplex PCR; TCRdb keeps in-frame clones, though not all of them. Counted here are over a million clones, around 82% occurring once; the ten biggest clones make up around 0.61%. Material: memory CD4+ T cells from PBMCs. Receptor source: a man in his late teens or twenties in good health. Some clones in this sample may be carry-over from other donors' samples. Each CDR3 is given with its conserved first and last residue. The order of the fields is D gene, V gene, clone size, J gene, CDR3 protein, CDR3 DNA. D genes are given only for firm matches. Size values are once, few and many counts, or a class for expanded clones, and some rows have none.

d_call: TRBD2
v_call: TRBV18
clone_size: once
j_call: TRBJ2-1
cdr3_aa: CASSPSSGNDEQFF
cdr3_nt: TGTGCCAGCTCACCTTCTAGCGGGAATGATGAGCAGTTCTTC

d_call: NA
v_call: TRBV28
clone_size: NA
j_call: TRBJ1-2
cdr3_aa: CASSLGTTNYGYTF
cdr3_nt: TGTGCCAGCAGTCTCGGGACAACAAACTATGGCTACACCTTC

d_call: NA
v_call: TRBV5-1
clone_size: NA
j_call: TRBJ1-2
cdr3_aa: CASSLLVGGKRDYTF
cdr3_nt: TGCGCCAGCAGCTTGTTGGTGGGGGGCAAGAGAGACTACACCTTC

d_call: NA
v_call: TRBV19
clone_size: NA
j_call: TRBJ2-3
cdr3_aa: CASSMRGTQRGDTQYF
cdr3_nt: TGTGCCAGTAGTATGCGAGGGACTCAAAGAGGAGATACGCAGTATTTT

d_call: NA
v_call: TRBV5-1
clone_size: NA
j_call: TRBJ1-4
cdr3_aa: CASSLDSPRGVGVREKLFF
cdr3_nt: TGCGCCAGCAGCTTGGATTCGCCCCGCGGGGTAGGTGTACGTGAAAAACTGTTTTTT

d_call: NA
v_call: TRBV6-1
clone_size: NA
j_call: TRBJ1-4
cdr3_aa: CASSESQGSSEKLFF
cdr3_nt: TGTGCCAGCAGTGAAAGTCAGGGGTCTTCTGAAAAACTGTTTTTT

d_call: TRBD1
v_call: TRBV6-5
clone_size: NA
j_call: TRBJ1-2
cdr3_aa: CASRQRGTGNYGYTF
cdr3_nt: TGTGCCAGCAGACAGCGTGGGACAGGCAACTATGGCTACACCTTC

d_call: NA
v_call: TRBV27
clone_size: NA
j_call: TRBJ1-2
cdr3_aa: CASSLQGGPGYTF
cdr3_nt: TGTGCCAGCAGTTTACAGGGCGGCCCAGGCTACACCTTC

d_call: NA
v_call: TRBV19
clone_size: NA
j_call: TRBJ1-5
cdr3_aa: CASSIVGGPQPQHF
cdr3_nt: TGTGCCAGTAGTATAGTGGGAGGTCCTCAGCCCCAGCATTTT

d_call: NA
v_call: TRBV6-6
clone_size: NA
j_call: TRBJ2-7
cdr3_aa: CASSYPPSPEQYF
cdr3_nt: TGTGCCAGCAGTTACCCCCCCAGCCCCGAGCAGTACTTC

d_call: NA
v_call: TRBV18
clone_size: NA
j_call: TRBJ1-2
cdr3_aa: CASSPSGDGYTF
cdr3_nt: TGTGCCAGCTCACCCTCGGGGGACGGCTACACCTTC

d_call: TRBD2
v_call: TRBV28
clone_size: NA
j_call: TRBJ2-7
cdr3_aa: CASIDGASGRRSIRSSYEQYF
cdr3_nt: TGTGCCAGCATCGACGGGGCTAGCGGGAGGAGGTCGATAAGGAGCTCCTACGAGCAGTACTTC

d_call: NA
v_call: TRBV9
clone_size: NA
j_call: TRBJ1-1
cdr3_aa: CASSVVGGNTEAFF
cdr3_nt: TGTGCCAGCAGCGTAGTTGGGGGGAACACTGAAGCTTTCTTT

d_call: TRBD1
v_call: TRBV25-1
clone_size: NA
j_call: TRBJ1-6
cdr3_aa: CASSAAGTGVSPLHF
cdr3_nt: TGTGCCAGCAGTGCAGCCGGGACAGGGGTTTCACCCCTCCACTTT

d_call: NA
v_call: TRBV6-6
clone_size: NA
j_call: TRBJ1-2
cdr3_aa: CASKRQPFYGYTF
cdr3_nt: TGTGCCAGTAAGCGACAGCCATTCTACGGCTACACCTTC

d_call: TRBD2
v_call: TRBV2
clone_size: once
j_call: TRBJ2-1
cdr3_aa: CASTQSGSSYNEQFF
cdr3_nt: TGTGCCAGCACCCAAAGCGGGAGTAGCTACAATGAGCAGTTCTTC

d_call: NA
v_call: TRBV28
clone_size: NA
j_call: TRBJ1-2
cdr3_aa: CASTLGTAYGYTF
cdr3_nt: TGTGCCAGCACCCTAGGGACGGCCTATGGCTACACCTTC

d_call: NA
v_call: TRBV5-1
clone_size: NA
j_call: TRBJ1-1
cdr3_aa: CASSLAGRGENTEAFF
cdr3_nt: TGCGCCAGCAGCTTGGCCGGGAGAGGAGAGAACACTGAAGCTTTCTTT

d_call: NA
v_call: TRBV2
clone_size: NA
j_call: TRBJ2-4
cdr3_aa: CASRNLAAKNIQYF
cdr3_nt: TGTGCCAGCAGGAATCTAGCAGCCAAAAACATTCAGTACTTC

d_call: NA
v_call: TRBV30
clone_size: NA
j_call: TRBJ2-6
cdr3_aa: CAWNLRGSGANVLTF
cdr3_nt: TGTGCCTGGAACCTCAGGGGTTCTGGGGCCAACGTCCTGACTTTC

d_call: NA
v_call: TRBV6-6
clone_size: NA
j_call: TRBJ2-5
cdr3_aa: CASGSVGETQYF
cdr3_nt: TGTGCCAGCGGGTCCGTCGGGGAGACCCAGTACTTC

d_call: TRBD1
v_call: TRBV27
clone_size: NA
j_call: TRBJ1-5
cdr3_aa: CASSTTRGGQGFQPQHF
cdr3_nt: TGTGCCAGCAGTACAACCCGTGGGGGACAGGGTTTTCAGCCCCAGCATTTT

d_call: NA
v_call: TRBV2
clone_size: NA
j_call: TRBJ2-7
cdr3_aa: CASKGVMGSYEQYF
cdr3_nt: TGTGCCAGCAAGGGGGTGATGGGGTCCTACGAGCAGTACTTC

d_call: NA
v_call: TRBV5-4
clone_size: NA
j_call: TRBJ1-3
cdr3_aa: CASSLSLGNTIYF
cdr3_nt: TGTGCCAGCAGCTTGTCATTGGGAAACACCATATATTTT

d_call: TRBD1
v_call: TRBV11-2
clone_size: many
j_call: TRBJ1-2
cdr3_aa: CASSLGQGYGYTF
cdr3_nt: TGTGCCAGCAGCTTAGGACAGGGGTATGGCTACACCTTC

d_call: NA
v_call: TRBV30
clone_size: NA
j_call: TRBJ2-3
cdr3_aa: CAWSVSSVGTDTQYF
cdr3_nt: TGTGCCTGGAGTGTATCTAGCGTAGGCACAGATACGCAGTATTTT

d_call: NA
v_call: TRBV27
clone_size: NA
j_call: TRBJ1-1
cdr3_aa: CASSSSWGWVTEAFF
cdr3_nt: TGTGCCAGCAGTTCCTCCTGGGGTTGGGTGACTGAAGCTTTCTTT

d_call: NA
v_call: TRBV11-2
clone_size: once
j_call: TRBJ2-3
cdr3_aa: CASSPLAGGVGDTQYF
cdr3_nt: TGTGCCAGCAGCCCCTTGGCCGGCGGGGTCGGAGATACGCAGTATTTT

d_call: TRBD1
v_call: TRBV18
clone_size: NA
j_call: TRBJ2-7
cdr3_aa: CASSPDRGGSYEQYF
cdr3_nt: TGTGCCAGCTCACCAGACAGGGGTGGGTCCTACGAGCAGTACTTC

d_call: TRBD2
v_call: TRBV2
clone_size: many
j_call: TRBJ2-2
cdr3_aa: CASSPGLAGPGELFF
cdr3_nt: TGTGCCAGCAGCCCGGGACTAGCGGGCCCCGGGGAGCTGTTTTTT

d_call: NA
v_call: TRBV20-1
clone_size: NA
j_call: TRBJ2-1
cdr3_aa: CSAGTNEQFF
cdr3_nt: TGCAGTGCGGGCACCAATGAGCAGTTCTTC

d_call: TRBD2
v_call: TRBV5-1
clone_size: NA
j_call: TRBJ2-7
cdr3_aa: CASSLGTSGRVYEQYF
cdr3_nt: TGCGCCAGCAGCTTGGGGACTAGCGGGAGAGTCTACGAGCAGTACTTC

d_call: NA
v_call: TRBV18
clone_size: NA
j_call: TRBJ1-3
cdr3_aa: CASSPGITGNTIYF
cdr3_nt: TGTGCCAGCTCACCAGGGATTACTGGAAACACCATATATTTT

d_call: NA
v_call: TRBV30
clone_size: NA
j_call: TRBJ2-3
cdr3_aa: CALNTQYF
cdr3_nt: TGTGCCTTAAATACGCAGTATTTT

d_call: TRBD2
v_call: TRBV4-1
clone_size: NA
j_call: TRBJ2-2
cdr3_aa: CASRGAGGPDGELFF
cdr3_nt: TGCGCCTCCCGGGGGGCGGGAGGGCCTGACGGGGAGCTGTTTTTT

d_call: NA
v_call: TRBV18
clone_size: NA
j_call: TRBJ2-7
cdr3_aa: CASSSTGTGNSYEQYF
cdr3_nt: TGTGCCAGCTCTTCCACCGGGACCGGGAACTCCTACGAGCAGTACTTC

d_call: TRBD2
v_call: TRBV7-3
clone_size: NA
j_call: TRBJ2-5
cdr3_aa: CASSPGVGLADAETQYF
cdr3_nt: TGTGCCAGCAGCCCAGGCGTTGGCCTAGCGGATGCGGAGACCCAGTACTTC

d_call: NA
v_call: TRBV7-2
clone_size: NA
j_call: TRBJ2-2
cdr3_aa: CASSRSNTGELFF
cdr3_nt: TGTGCCAGCAGTCGTTCAAACACCGGGGAGCTGTTTTTT

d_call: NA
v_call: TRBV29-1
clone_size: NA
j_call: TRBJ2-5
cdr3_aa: CSVVPTAETQYF
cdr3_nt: TGCAGCGTTGTGCCGACAGCAGAGACCCAGTACTTC

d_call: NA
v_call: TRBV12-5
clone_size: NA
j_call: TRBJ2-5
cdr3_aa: CASSPQDRETQYF
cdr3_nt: TGTGCTAGTAGCCCTCAAGACCGGGAGACCCAGTACTTC

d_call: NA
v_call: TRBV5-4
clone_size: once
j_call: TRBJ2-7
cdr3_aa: CASSSWTAANYEQYF
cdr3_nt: TGTGCCAGCAGCTCGTGGACGGCAGCCAACTACGAGCAGTACTTC

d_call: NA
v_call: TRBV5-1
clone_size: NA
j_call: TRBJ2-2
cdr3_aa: CASSSQPFAANTGELFF
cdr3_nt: TGCGCCAGCAGCTCCCAACCGTTTGCAGCCAACACCGGGGAGCTGTTTTTT

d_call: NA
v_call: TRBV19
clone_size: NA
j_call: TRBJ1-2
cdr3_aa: CASSIQRQEYGYTF
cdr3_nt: TGTGCCAGTAGTATCCAGAGACAGGAGTATGGCTACACCTTC

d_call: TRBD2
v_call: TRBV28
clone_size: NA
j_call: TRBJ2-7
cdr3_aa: CASSLDRGLALKTYEQYF
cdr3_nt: TGTGCCAGCAGTTTAGATAGGGGACTAGCGCTAAAAACCTACGAGCAGTACTTC

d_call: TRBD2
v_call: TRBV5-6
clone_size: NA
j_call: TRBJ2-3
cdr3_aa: CASSLTRVLAGGADTQYF
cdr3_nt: TGTGCCAGCAGCTTGACGCGGGTTCTAGCGGGAGGGGCAGATACGCAGTATTTT

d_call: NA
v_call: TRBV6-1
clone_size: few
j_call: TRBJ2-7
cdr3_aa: CASRVGAGSYEQYF
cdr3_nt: TGTGCCAGCAGGGTGGGGGCAGGGTCCTACGAGCAGTACTTC

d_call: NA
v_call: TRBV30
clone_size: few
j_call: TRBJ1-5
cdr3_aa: CAWSEGLGTGPQHF
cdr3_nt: TGTGCCTGGAGTGAGGGGCTTGGGACGGGGCCCCAGCATTTT

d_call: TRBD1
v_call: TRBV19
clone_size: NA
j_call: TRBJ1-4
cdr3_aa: CASSNLFRGQGSTNEKLFF
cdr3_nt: TGTGCCAGTAGTAACCTATTTAGGGGACAGGGGTCGACTAATGAAAAACTGTTTTTT